The 24 T cell receptor beta chains below all came from one sample that was sequenced in a study of beta chain features in type 1 diabetes. Their antigen targets remain unknown. Investigators reverse transcribed all isolated RNA, so they sequenced expressed TCRB transcripts. Measured with immunoSEQ multiplex PCR; TCRdb has only the in-frame clones, and not every one. This sample has under 850,000 clones, with 13% found just once. Study-wide results and caveats: Moderate yet significant TCRB CDR3 shortening was seen in Type 1 diabetes patients in all four CD4+ subsets.

The specimen sequenced was naive CD4+ T cells from blood. These receptors all stem from a man aged 18-30 years with type 1 diabetes.

Only a few counts were recorded for this clone. V and J are TRBV20-1 and TRBJ1-2; D unresolved. This CDR3 contains 9 residues. Trimming pared 6 bases from V and 2 bases from J, leaving 1 base between. Per germline, CDR1 DFQATT and CDR2 SNEGSKA (reference sequence). The CDR3 is CSANYGYTF. The DNA for the CDR3 is TGCAGTGCGAACTATGGCTACACCTTC.

Concerning this clone itself: The sample contains more than one DNA sequence encoding this CDR3. The gene calls are TRBV5-4 and TRBJ2-7; D not resolved. This CDR3 spans 13 amino acids. V was cut by 0 bases and J by 1 base, with 5 bases left in between. Germline-derived CDR1 and CDR2 are SGHNT and YYREEE (reference sequence). CDR3 coding DNA: TGTGCCAGCAGCTTGGTCTCGTCCTACGAGCAGTACTTC. This sequence encodes CASSLVSSYEQYF.

This clone was found many times. This chain uses TRBV4-1 with TRBJ2-1, with D possibly being TRBD2 (6 bases). Germline V gene data show CDR1 as MGHRA and CDR2 as YSYEKL. V dropped 3 bases and J dropped 5 bases, with 14 bases sitting between them. This CDR3 comprises 15 residues. The CDR3 DNA is TGCGCCAGCAGCCACCCCGGGCGGGGTAACAATGAGCAGTTCTTC. This gives the protein CASSHPGRGNNEQFF.

V gene TRBV5-1 combines with J gene TRBJ2-3; D is undetermined. The ends were cut back, 4 bases at V and 0 bases at J, with 9 bases in the middle. CDR1 and CDR2 (germline): SGHRS, YFSETQ. CDR3 length: 14 amino acids. The CDR3 DNA follows: TGCGCCAGCAGCCCCGAGGAGAGCACAGATACGCAGTATTTT. It encodes CASSPEESTDTQYF. Together with reference TRBV5-1 and TRBJ2-3, the CDR3 gives the full variable domain: KAGVTQTPRYLIKTRGQQVTLSCSPISGHRSVSWYQQTPGQGLQFLFEYFSETQRNKGNFPGRFSGRQFSNSRSEMNVSTLELGDSALYLCASSPEESTDTQYFGPGTRLTVL.

Of note for this clone: The same CDR3 arises from other DNA sequences in this sample as well. This rearrangement joins TRBV29-1 to TRBJ2-2; the match to TRBD2 covers 9 bases. CDR1 and CDR2 (germline): SQVTM, ANQGSEA. This CDR3 region has 14 residues. With 5 bases clipped from V and 0 bases from J, the junction kept 1 base outside the gene matches. This CDR3 is CSVRTSANTGELFF. The CDR3 DNA follows: TGCAGCGTTCGGACTAGCGCGAACACCGGGGAGCTGTTTTTT.

The chain has TRBV19 and TRBJ2-3; 13 bases agree with TRBD2. From germline, CDR1 is LNHDA and CDR2 SQIVND (reference sequence). CDR3 length: 15 residues. The junction had 7 bases not matched to a gene; V was cut back by 4 bases and J by 9 bases. Here the CDR3 reads CASSTTSGGAGTQYF. CDR3 in DNA: TGTGCCAGTAGTACAACTAGCGGGGGGGCCGGAACGCAGTATTTT.

This clone was counted between two and nine times. The chain recombines TRBV6-5 with TRBJ1-2, with a possible D match to TRBD1 (6 bases). The V end was cut by 2 bases, the J end by 4 bases, with 8 bases between. CDR1 MNHEY and CDR2 SVGAGI come from the germline V gene. CDR3 length equals 13 residues. CDR3 in DNA: TGTGCCAGCAGTTACGGGGGCGGCTATGGCTACACCTTC. Translated, it gives CASSYGGGYGYTF.

J is TRBJ2-5 and V is TRBV7-2, with D hard to call. The V end lost 4 bases, the J end lost 5 bases, and 20 bases lay between the germline ends. Germline lookup yields CDR1 SGHTA and CDR2 FQGNSA. This CDR3 has 16 residues. Here the CDR3 reads CASSSQPGRAVETQYF. The DNA of the CDR3 is TGTGCCAGCAGCTCTCAACCGGGCCGGGCGGTGGAGACCCAGTACTTC.

The chain joins TRBV5-1 to TRBJ2-5, with 10 bases identical to TRBD1. The V gene end was trimmed by 5 bases and the J gene end by 3 bases; junction bases not matched to a gene: 4. There are 14 residues in the CDR3. Germline V gives CDR1 SGHRS, CDR2 YFSETQ. CDR3 sequence reads: CASRTGTGEETQYF. The CDR3 DNA sequence: TGCGCCAGCAGAACCGGGACAGGGGAAGAGACCCAGTACTTC.

This clone was picked up a small number of times. The chain employs TRBV29-1 and TRBJ1-3; no clear D. Germline V gene data show CDR1 as SQVTM and CDR2 as ANQGSEA. Deletions cut 1 base from V and 4 bases from J, with 5 bases between. The CDR3 runs 12 residues. The CDR3, as DNA: TGCAGCGTTGAAGGGCAGGGAAACACCATATATTTT. Its translation is CSVEGQGNTIYF.

The V call is TRBV13, the J call TRBJ1-1; the D is unclear. The V end lost 3 bases, the J end lost 1 base, and 12 bases lay between the germline ends. The CDR3 has 15 residues. Germline V gene data show CDR1 as PRHDT and CDR2 as FYEKMQ (reference sequence). In nucleotides, the CDR3 is TGTGCCAGCAGCTTCACGCGACTGGGGAACACTGAAGCTTTCTTT. It encodes CASSFTRLGNTEAFF.

The V and J genes are TRBV28 and TRBJ2-5; TRBD2 matches at 16 bases. Germline V CDR1 and CDR2: MDHEN, SYDVKM. With 4 bases clipped from V and 6 bases from J, the junction kept 11 bases outside the gene matches. The CDR3 spans 18 residues. The CDR3 sequence is CASSSPGLAGGPMKTQYF. CDR3 in DNA: TGTGCCAGCAGTTCGCCGGGACTAGCGGGGGGGCCGATGAAGACCCAGTACTTC.

J is TRBJ2-3 and V is TRBV30; D unresolved. CDR1 and CDR2 from the germline V gene are GTSNPN and SVGIG (reference sequence). V lost 1 base and J 1 base, leaving 15 bases between the germline ends. The length of the CDR3 is 16 residues. CDR3 coding DNA: TGTGCCTGGAGTGCCCTACCGGCGTTGGGCACAGATACGCAGTATTTT. Its protein product is CAWSALPALGTDTQYF.

The chain uses TRBV2 and TRBJ1-5; no clear D gene. V lost 6 bases, J lost 0 bases, and 12 bases lay in between. Germline-derived CDR1 and CDR2 are SNHLY and FYNNEI. The CDR3 length is 15 residues. Here the CDR3 reads CASSPWADSNQPQHF. The CDR3 DNA reads TGTGCCAGCAGCCCATGGGCAGATAGCAATCAGCCCCAGCATTTT.

This clone turned up a few times. Other DNA sequences in this sample translate to the same CDR3. V and J are TRBV9 and TRBJ1-1, with no clear D. The length of the CDR3 is 13 residues. Looked up from germline, CDR1 is SGDLS and CDR2 is YYNGEE. The V end lost 2 bases, the J end lost 4 bases, and 9 bases lay between the germline ends. CDR3 sequence: CASSVRAGTEAFF. In DNA form, the CDR3 reads TGTGCCAGCAGCGTGAGGGCTGGCACTGAAGCTTTCTTT. The full variable domain, in which reference TRBV9 and TRBJ1-1 provide the parts outside the CDR3, is DSGVTQTPKHLITATGQRVTLRCSPRSGDLSVYWYQQSLDQGLQFLIQYYNGEERAKGNILERFSAQQFPDLHSELNLSSLELGDSALYFCASSVRAGTEAFFGQGTRLTVV.

The chain is built from TRBV5-1 and TRBJ2-3; TRBD2 matches 12 bases. CDR1 and CDR2 from the germline V gene are SGHRS and YFSETQ. The CDR3 has 16 amino acids. Trimming at V came to 4 bases and at J to 2 bases, leaving 5 bases not matched to a gene. CDR3 in DNA: TGCGCCAGCAGCACTCTAGCGGGGGGGACCACAGATACGCAGTATTTT. This sequence encodes CASSTLAGGTTDTQYF.

In its sample, this clone was seen a few times. This sequence joins TRBV28 and TRBJ1-1; no firm D call. V gave up 2 bases and J gave up 11 bases, with 12 bases separating them. CDR1 is MDHEN and CDR2 is SYDVKM in the germline V gene. CDR3 length equals 12 residues. The CDR3 DNA follows: TGTGCCAGCAGTTTACTGGGATTGTATGCTTTCTTT. Protein: CASSLLGLYAFF.

V usage is TRBV14 and J usage is TRBJ2-3, with 8 bases lining up with TRBD2. V lost 0 bases and J lost 8; bases outside the gene matches: 10. The CDR3 has 16 residues. Per germline, CDR1 SGHDN and CDR2 FVKESK. The CDR3 loop reads CASSQDAAGGLSTQYF. CDR3 in DNA: TGTGCCAGCAGCCAAGATGCGGCGGGGGGCCTCAGTACGCAGTATTTT. The full variable domain, its missing parts supplied by reference TRBV14 and TRBJ2-3, is EAGVTQFPSHSVIEKGQTVTLRCDPISGHDNLYWYRRVMGKEIKFLLHFVKESKQDESGMPNNRFLAERTGGTYSTLKVQPAELEDSGVYFCASSQDAAGGLSTQYFGPGTRLTVL.

This chain links TRBV4-1 with TRBJ2-1, with 7 bases aligning to TRBD2. This CDR3 region has 15 residues. Germline-derived CDR1 and CDR2 are MGHRA and YSYEKL. V lost 4 bases to trimming and J lost 0 bases; unmatched junction nucleotides: 3. The CDR3 DNA follows: TGCGCCAGCAGCCTTGGCGGGGGCTCCTACAATGAGCAGTTCTTC. As protein: CASSLGGGSYNEQFF.

The V call is TRBV18, the J call TRBJ2-7; D is undetermined. The CDR3 consists of 12 residues. With 2 bases removed from V and 5 bases from J, the gap between germline ends came to 7 bases. Per germline, CDR1 KGHSH and CDR2 LQKENI. The CDR3: CASSPVLDEQYF. CDR3 sequence (DNA): TGTGCCAGCTCACCAGTCCTCGACGAGCAGTACTTC. Supplemented by reference TRBV18 and TRBJ2-7, the full variable domain reads NAGVMQNPRHLVRRRGQEARLRCSPMKGHSHVYWYRQLPEEGLKFMVYLQKENIIDESGMPKERFSAEFPKEGPSILRIQQVVRGDSAAYFCASSPVLDEQYFGPGTRLTVT.

The chain employs TRBV30 and TRBJ1-5, with TRBD1 matching over 9 bases. CDR3 length: 13 amino acids. The V segment lost 4 bases and the J segment 6 bases; nucleotides outside the gene matches: 4. The V gene's germline CDR1 is GTSNPN and CDR2 SVGIG (reference sequence). For the CDR3, the DNA is TGTGCCTGGACAGGACAGGGGAGTCAGCCCCAGCATTTT. It codes for CAWTGQGSQPQHF.

V gene TRBV6-5 combines with J gene TRBJ2-5; 7 bases are shared with TRBD1. The ends lost 5 bases at V and 5 bases at J; junction bases unmatched: 8. There are 14 residues in the CDR3. Germline loops: CDR1 MNHEY, CDR2 SVGAGI. This CDR3 reads CASSAQGMAETQYF. CDR3 DNA: TGTGCCAGCAGTGCACAGGGGATGGCGGAGACCCAGTACTTC.

The CDR3 nucleotides are TGTGCTAGTGGTCCCCAAGGAGATACGCAGTATTTT. Translated: CASGPQGDTQYF. The V call is TRBV12-5, the J call TRBJ2-3; D is undetermined. The V gene's germline CDR1 is LGHNT and CDR2 FRNRAP. Between the trimmed V and J ends, which lost 5 bases and 5 bases, there was a span of 8 bases. The length of the CDR3 is 12 residues.

The chain recombines TRBV6-6 with TRBJ2-3, with D perhaps matching TRBD2 (5 bases). V lost 5 bases to trimming and J lost 0 bases, with 15 bases between them. The length of the CDR3 is 16 residues. Germline values: CDR1 MNHNY, CDR2 SVGAGI (reference sequence). The CDR3 nucleotides are TGTGCCAGCAGTCGCCGGACTGGGATGAGCACAGATACGCAGTATTTT. Its protein is CASSRRTGMSTDTQYF.